This passage covers 25 T cell receptor beta chains from one sample sequenced in a study of cytomegalovirus exposure and HLA in healthy donors (dated by TCRdb to 2017 to 2019). To prepare the library, the immunoSEQ multiplex PCR assay was applied. A mixture of 60 forward primers for TCR Vbeta segments and 13 reverse primers for TCR Jbeta segments was used in the multiplex PCR. Sourced from immuneACCESS, this table was stored by TCRdb with only in-frame sequences that have V and J called. A share of the clones is absent; for the studies checked, an unresolved V gene accounts for under half, and the remainder has no known explanation. A total of over 100,000 clones appear in this sample, more than 8% of them only once. Of the sample, around 5.5% is held by the ten largest clones. The sequenced sample consisted of PBMCs. Receptor source: a man aged 35 to 55 in good health and CMV-seronegative.

This clone was picked up a small number of times. The V and J genes are TRBV10-3 and TRBJ2-3; perhaps TRBD2 as D (6 bases). Germline loops: CDR1 ENHRY, CDR2 SYGVKD. V gave up 5 bases and J gave up 1 base, with 13 bases separating them. This CDR3 is built from 15 residues. The CDR3 protein is CAISPTGVRTDTQYF. The CDR3 DNA reads as TGTGCCATCAGTCCGACGGGAGTCCGCACAGATACGCAGTATTTT.

This clone was picked up a small number of times. The rearrangement links TRBV2 to TRBJ1-3; 7 bases map to TRBD1. CDR1 is SNHLY, CDR2 FYNNEI, per germline. J lost 4 bases, V lost 6 bases, and 0 bases had no gene match. The CDR3 length is 12 residues. In DNA form, the CDR3 reads TGTGCCAGCAGGGACAGGGGAAACACCATATATTTT. It yields the protein CASRDRGNTIYF.

This clone was counted a few times. V usage is TRBV5-6 and J usage is TRBJ1-2, with a possible D match to TRBD1 (6 bases). Deletions cut 3 bases from V and 3 bases from J, with 9 bases between. The CDR3 is 13 amino acids. From germline, CDR1 is SGHDT and CDR2 YYEEEE. The CDR3 is CASSYSGDYGYTF. CDR3 bases: TGTGCCAGCAGCTATTCAGGGGACTATGGCTACACCTTC.

V usage is TRBV5-8 and J usage is TRBJ2-3; 13 positions match TRBD2. The CDR3 is made up of 17 amino acids. J was trimmed by 1 base and V by 0 bases; bases with no gene match: 2. The germline V gene encodes CDR1 SGHTS and CDR2 YDEGEE. The CDR3 loop is CASSLGLAGGRTDTQYF. CDR3 sequence (DNA): TGTGCCAGCAGCTTGGGACTAGCGGGGGGTCGCACAGATACGCAGTATTTT.

The rearrangement uses TRBV30 and TRBJ2-4; 9 bases align to TRBD1. Germline trimming cut 2 bases from V and 7 bases from J; bases unmatched to any gene: 9. The CDR3 has 15 amino acids. Germline V gene lookup returns CDR1 GTSNPN and CDR2 SVGIG (reference sequence). CDR3 nucleotides: TGTGCCTGGAGTCCGTCCGGGACAGGGCTGAACATTCAGTACTTC. It codes for CAWSPSGTGLNIQYF.

This clone has a handful of counts. The chain has TRBV7-2 and TRBJ2-7; 7 bases agree with TRBD1. Germline CDR1 SGHTA, CDR2 FQGNSA. V lost 5 bases, J lost 3 bases, and 4 bases stayed unmatched. This CDR3 spans 13 amino acids. The CDR3 loop is CASSQTGYYEQYF. In DNA, the CDR3 is TGTGCCAGCAGCCAGACAGGGTACTACGAGCAGTACTTC.

The genes are TRBV5-1 and TRBJ2-2; a weak D match, TRBD2 (7 bases). Deletions cut 5 bases from V and 4 bases from J, with 18 bases between. CDR1 is SGHRS and CDR2 is YFSETQ in the germline V gene. The CDR3 runs 16 residues. The DNA of the CDR3 is TGCGCCAGCAGAGATAGGGAGGGGGGCAGCACCGGGGAGCTGTTTTTT. Its protein product is CASRDREGGSTGELFF. The variable domain in full, with the rest retrieved from reference TRBV5-1 and TRBJ2-2, is KAGVTQTPRYLIKTRGQQVTLSCSPISGHRSVSWYQQTPGQGLQFLFEYFSETQRNKGNFPGRFSGRQFSNSRSEMNVSTLELGDSALYLCASRDREGGSTGELFFGEGSRLTVL.

The J gene is TRBJ2-1, the V gene TRBV2, with 9 nucleotides matching TRBD2. The CDR3 consists of 15 residues. Germline CDR1 SNHLY, CDR2 FYNNEI. V was pared by 10 bases and J by 8 bases, with 15 bases of the junction left unmatched. CDR3 coding DNA: TGTGCCACATCTCGCGGGGGGGTTCGCTTCGATGAGCAGTTCTTC. Encoded protein: CATSRGGVRFDEQFF.

The chain carries TRBV6-1 and TRBJ2-2; possibly TRBD2 for D (5 bases). The CDR3 has 14 amino acids. Germline assignment: CDR1 MNHNS and CDR2 SASEGT. V lost 4 bases and J lost 4, with 10 bases in between. CDR3: CASSVRGSTGELFF. As DNA, the CDR3 is TGTGCCAGCAGTGTCCGAGGGTCCACCGGGGAGCTGTTTTTT.

About this clone: This specimen includes other DNA sequences encoding the same CDR3. This chain joins TRBV6-1 and TRBJ1-6; 7 bases map to TRBD1. CDR1 and CDR2 from the germline V gene are MNHNS and SASEGT. V lost 2 bases and J lost 6; bases outside the gene matches: 4. The CDR3 runs to 15 residues. CDR3 in amino acids: CASSETQGSNSPLHF. The CDR3 coding sequence is TGTGCCAGCAGTGAAACACAGGGGAGTAATTCACCCCTCCACTTT.

The chain couples TRBV6-1 to TRBJ2-5; the match to TRBD1 covers 8 bases. The CDR3 contains 14 residues. CDR1 MNHNS and CDR2 SASEGT come from the germline V gene. The junction had 12 bases not matched to a gene; V was cut back by 6 bases and J by 9 bases. In DNA form, the CDR3 reads TGTGCCAGCAGGGAGGGGACAGGTGCTTGGGCCCAGTACTTC. Its protein is CASREGTGAWAQYF.

This clone was detected only a few times. This sequence joins TRBV11-3 and TRBJ2-5; possibly TRBD2 for D (6 bases). The germline V gene has CDR1 SGHNT and CDR2 YENEEA. This CDR3 region has 17 residues. V was trimmed by 3 bases and J by 2 bases, leaving 19 bases between them. CDR3 in amino acids: CASSFGSGDGGQETQYF. For the CDR3, the DNA is TGTGCCAGCAGCTTCGGGTCGGGGGACGGTGGGCAAGAGACCCAGTACTTC.

The chain joins TRBV4-3 to TRBJ2-7; D may be TRBD2 (6 bases). CDR3 length equals 13 residues. The germline CDR1 and CDR2 sequences are LGHNA and YSLEER. The V end was cut by 0 bases, the J end by 5 bases, with 8 bases between. CDR3 DNA: TGCGCCAGCAGCCAAGATGCTAGCGACGAGCAGTACTTC. This sequence encodes CASSQDASDEQYF.

This clone has more than one count but fewer than ten. This rearrangement joins TRBV19 to TRBJ1-2, with a weak D call TRBD1 (6 bases). Germline-derived CDR1 and CDR2 are LNHDA and SQIVND (reference sequence). Trimming shortened V by 4 bases and J by 4 bases, and 16 bases separated the two germline ends. The CDR3 length is 15 residues. CDR3 residues: CASSTGGGVPYGYTF. The CDR3 coding sequence is TGTGCCAGTAGTACCGGGGGGGGCGTACCCTATGGCTACACCTTC.

In this sample, this clone turned up a few times. This chain connects TRBV6-6 to TRBJ1-4; tentatively, D is TRBD1 (5 bases). There are 14 residues in the CDR3. Germline assignment: CDR1 MNHNY and CDR2 SVGAGI (reference sequence). V lost 6 bases, J lost 8 bases, and 16 bases lay in between. Here the CDR3 DNA reads TGTGCCAGCAGCCATACAGGCCCCGGAGAAAAACTGTTTTTT. Encoded protein: CASSHTGPGEKLFF.

The chain recombines TRBV7-9 with TRBJ1-2, with 7 positions matching TRBD1. The V gene end was trimmed by 1 base and the J gene end by 2 bases; junction bases not matched to a gene: 7. CDR1 is SEHNR and CDR2 is FQNEAQ in the germline V gene (reference sequence). The CDR3 loop spans 16 amino acids. The CDR3 loop is CASSLGPRDRNYGYTF. The CDR3 region has the DNA TGTGCCAGCAGCTTAGGGCCTCGGGACAGAAACTATGGCTACACCTTC.

The chain has TRBV28 and TRBJ2-1; 8 bases are shared with TRBD2. The CDR3 covers 14 residues. Unmatched junction bases numbered 14, after V lost 4 bases and J lost 15 bases. Germline loops: CDR1 MDHEN, CDR2 SYDVKM. In DNA, the CDR3 is TGTGCCAGCAGTTGGCTAGTGTCGGGGGGGGCATTGTTCTTC. It yields the protein CASSWLVSGGALFF.

This chain connects TRBV6-1 to TRBJ2-7, with TRBD1 as a possible D gene (6 bases). The germline V gene has CDR1 MNHNS and CDR2 SASEGT. V lost 7 bases, J lost 5 bases, and 12 bases lay in between. The CDR3 is made up of 12 amino acids. This chain's CDR3 is CASKQGSNEQYF. CDR3 bases: TGTGCCAGCAAGCAGGGGAGCAACGAGCAGTACTTC.

There are a few counts of this clone. CDR3 in amino acids: CASSEPGRETQYF. The CDR3 DNA sequence: TGTGCCAGCAGTGAGCCAGGGCGGGAGACCCAGTACTTC. The chain uses TRBV2 and TRBJ2-5, with a possible D match to TRBD1 (5 bases). Trimming took off 3 bases at V and 5 bases at J, with 10 bases between the two ends. CDR1 SNHLY and CDR2 FYNNEI come from the germline V gene. The CDR3 runs to 13 residues.

This clone was detected a few times. The chain recombines TRBV10-3 with TRBJ1-1, with D perhaps TRBD1 (5 bases). The CDR3 covers 13 residues. Trimming removed 4 bases at V and 2 bases at J, with 8 bases between. Germline lookup yields CDR1 ENHRY and CDR2 SYGVKD. Here the CDR3 DNA reads TGTGCCATCAGTGGACAGCTTAACACTGAAGCTTTCTTT. Its translation is CAISGQLNTEAFF.

This clone has just a few counts. This rearrangement joins TRBV4-3 to TRBJ1-1; 8 bases line up with TRBD1. Trimming removed 3 bases from V and 3 bases from J; junction bases left unmatched: 9. The germline V gene encodes CDR1 LGHNA and CDR2 YSLEER. The CDR3 runs 16 residues. CDR3: CASSQGTGGRYTEAFF. DNA of the CDR3: TGCGCCAGCAGCCAGGGTACAGGGGGACGGTACACTGAAGCTTTCTTT.

The table lists this clone with a few counts. The chain combines TRBV27 with TRBJ2-7; the D gene is possibly TRBD1 (5 bases). CDR3 length: 15 residues. V lost 0 bases and J lost 7, with 16 bases in between. Germline CDR1 MNHEY, CDR2 SMNVEV (reference sequence). The chain's CDR3 is CASSLSPQGWREQYF. As DNA, the CDR3 is TGTGCCAGCAGTTTATCGCCCCAGGGATGGCGGGAGCAGTACTTC.

This clone was counted a few times. The J gene is TRBJ2-5, the V gene TRBV5-6; TRBD2 might be the D (5 bases). Germline V gene data show CDR1 as SGHDT and CDR2 as YYEEEE. Trimming pared 0 bases from V and 5 bases from J, leaving 8 bases between. This CDR3 is 13 amino acids long. The CDR3 DNA reads as TGTGCCAGCAGCTTGGGTAGGAGGGAGACCCAGTACTTC. Protein: CASSLGRRETQYF.

In the case of this clone: The sample carries other DNA sequences with the same CDR3. V usage is TRBV5-1 and J usage is TRBJ1-1; possibly TRBD1 for D (6 bases). The V gene's germline CDR1 is SGHRS and CDR2 YFSETQ. The CDR3 is made up of 13 amino acids. V was pared by 4 bases and J by 3 bases, with 10 bases between. The CDR3 bases are TGCGCCAGCAGCCCGACAGGTGACACTGAAGCTTTCTTT. Protein sequence: CASSPTGDTEAFF. The variable domain in full, completed from reference TRBV5-1 and TRBJ1-1, reads KAGVTQTPRYLIKTRGQQVTLSCSPISGHRSVSWYQQTPGQGLQFLFEYFSETQRNKGNFPGRFSGRQFSNSRSEMNVSTLELGDSALYLCASSPTGDTEAFFGQGTRLTVV.

The chain is built from TRBV27 and TRBJ2-5, with TRBD1 matching over 9 bases. The CDR3 covers 15 residues. V lost 5 bases, J lost 6 bases, and 10 bases stayed unmatched. Germline V CDR1 and CDR2: MNHEY, SMNVEV (reference sequence). In nucleotides, the CDR3 is TGTGCCAGCAGTGTGGGGACAGGGATGAGTAAGACCCAGTACTTC. This translates into CASSVGTGMSKTQYF.